This TCR beta chain stems from a study of blood T cell repertoires in COVID-19. Overall study: Acute-phase and convalescent COVID-19 samples originated in the United States, Italy and Spain. From T cells, B-cell-depleted T cells, or PBMCs came the material, which was cDNA or gDNA.

From germline, CDR1 is SNHLY and CDR2 FYNNEI. The CDR3 spans 14 residues. V shed 4 bases, J shed 6 bases, and the junction held 5 bases outside the gene matches. Per the original methods: The authors estimated nucleated cell counts from reference gene primer amplification. Profiled with immunoSEQ multiplex PCR; TCRdb holds only in-frame clones, not every one. V, J and clone size are those of that table, while D and trimming were read from the DNA. The sample contains about 250,000 clones, 87% of which appear only once. V and J are TRBV2 and TRBJ1-2, with 10 bases aligning to TRBD1. Sequenced: peripheral blood. The sequence came from a man in his late teens or twenties with active or convalescent COVID-19. This CDR3 reads CASSVGQGVDGYTF. The DNA for the CDR3 is TGTGCCAGCAGTGTTGGACAGGGGGTCGATGGCTACACCTTC.